This TCR beta chain was sequenced for a study of Ad26.COV2.S vaccination and SARS-CoV-2 variants. Study-level points and caveats: Substantial response breadth was reportedly seen for spike-specific CD8+ and CD4+ T cells after vaccination.

Regarding treatment: roughly 20 received Ad26.COV2.S at low or high dose, single or two shots; a few received placebo; per-sample allocation not given. Vaccine and placebo recipients were sampled on day 63 after the first injection. Germline CDR1 reads LGHNA; CDR2 reads YSLEER. The CDR3 loop spans 14 amino acids. V dropped 4 bases and J dropped 8; count of bases not matched to a gene: 6. About this clone itself: The antigen is not known.

Only in-frame clones appear in the TCRdb table, and some are missing; sequencing was by immunoSEQ multiplex PCR. Of hundreds of thousands of clones in the sample, about 88% were seen once. Source: peripheral blood, taken in a trial of Ad26.COV2.S vaccine versus placebo. The clonotype comes from a person between 18 and 59 years old who received the Ad26.COV2.S COVID-19 vaccine or a placebo. The rearrangement joins TRBV4-3 to TRBJ2-2; 8 nucleotides agree with TRBD1. The CDR3 loop reads CASSPQGASGELFF. The CDR3 nucleotides read TGCGCCAGCAGCCCCCAGGGGGCGTCTGGGGAGCTGTTTTTT.